This T cell receptor (beta chain) was documented in a study of T cells expressing NK-cell markers. Study-level background: Repertoires of TCR beta were obtained from T cells sorted as CD3+CD56+NKG2C+, CD3+CD56+NKG2C- and CD3+CD56-NKG2C+. One of eight sequenced donors was HCMV-seronegative; the other seven were seropositive.

The CDR3 has 11 residues. Germline values: CDR1 DFQATT, CDR2 SNEGSKA (reference sequence). From the 5' RACE reads, TCRdb lists one entry per CDR3 protein and no DNA. With 300,000 or so distinct CDR3 sequences in the sample, the ten largest clones hold 4% to 5%. The sample taken for sequencing was blood T cells: a sorted CD56 or NKG2C T cell subset, CD4+ or CD8+ T cells, or bulk PBMC T cells (not recorded which). This clonotype was sampled from a woman aged 18 to 75 in good health. The rearrangement links TRBV20-1 to TRBJ2-7; TCRdb picks TRBD2, but there is no DNA to check that call. CDR3 sequence reads: CSASVLDEQYF.